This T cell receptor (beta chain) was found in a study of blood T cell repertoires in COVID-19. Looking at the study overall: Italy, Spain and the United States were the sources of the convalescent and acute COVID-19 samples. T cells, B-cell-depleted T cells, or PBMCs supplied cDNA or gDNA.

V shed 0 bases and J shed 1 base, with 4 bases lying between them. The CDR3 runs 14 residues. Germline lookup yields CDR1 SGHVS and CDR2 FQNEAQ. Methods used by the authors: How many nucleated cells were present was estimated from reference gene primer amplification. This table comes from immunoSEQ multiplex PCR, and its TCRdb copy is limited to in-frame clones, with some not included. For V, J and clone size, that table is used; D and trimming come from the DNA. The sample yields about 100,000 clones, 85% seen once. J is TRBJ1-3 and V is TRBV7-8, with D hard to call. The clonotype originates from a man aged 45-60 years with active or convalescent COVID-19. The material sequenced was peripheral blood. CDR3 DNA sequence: TGTGCCAGCAGCTTAGCTGAGTCTGGAAACACCATATATTTT. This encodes CASSLAESGNTIYF.